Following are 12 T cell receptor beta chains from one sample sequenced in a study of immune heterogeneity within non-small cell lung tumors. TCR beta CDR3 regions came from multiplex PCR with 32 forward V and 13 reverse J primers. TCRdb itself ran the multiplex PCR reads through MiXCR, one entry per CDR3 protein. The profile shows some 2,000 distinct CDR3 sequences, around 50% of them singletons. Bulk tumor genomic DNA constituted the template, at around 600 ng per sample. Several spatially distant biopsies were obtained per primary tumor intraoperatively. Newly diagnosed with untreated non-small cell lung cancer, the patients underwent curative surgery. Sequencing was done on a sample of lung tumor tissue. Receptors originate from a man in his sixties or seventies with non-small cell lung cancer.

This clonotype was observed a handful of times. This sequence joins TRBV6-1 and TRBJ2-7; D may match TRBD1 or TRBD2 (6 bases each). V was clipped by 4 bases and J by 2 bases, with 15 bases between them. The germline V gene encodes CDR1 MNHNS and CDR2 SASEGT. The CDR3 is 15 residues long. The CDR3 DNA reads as TGTGCCAGCAGTGTATTGGACGGGGGCCCCTACGAGCAGTACTTC. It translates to CASSVLDGGPYEQYF.

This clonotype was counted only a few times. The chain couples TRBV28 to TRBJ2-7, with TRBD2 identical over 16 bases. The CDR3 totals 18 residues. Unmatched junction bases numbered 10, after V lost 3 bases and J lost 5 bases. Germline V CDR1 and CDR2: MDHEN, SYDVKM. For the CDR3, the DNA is TGTGCCAGCAGTTTCACCGGGACTAGCGGGAGGGCCATCCACGAGCAGTACTTC. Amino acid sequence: CASSFTGTSGRAIHEQYF.

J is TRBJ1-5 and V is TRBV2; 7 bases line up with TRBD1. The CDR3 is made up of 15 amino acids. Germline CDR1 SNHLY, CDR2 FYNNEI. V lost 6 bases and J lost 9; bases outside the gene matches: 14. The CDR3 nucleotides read TGTGCCAGCAGGAGGGACAGCGCCACTTCGGGGCCCCAGCATTTT. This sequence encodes CASRRDSATSGPQHF.

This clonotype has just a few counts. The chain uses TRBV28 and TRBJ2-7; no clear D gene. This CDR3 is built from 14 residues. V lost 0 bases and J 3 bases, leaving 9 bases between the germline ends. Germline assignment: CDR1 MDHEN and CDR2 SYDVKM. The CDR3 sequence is CASSLWPRDYEQYF. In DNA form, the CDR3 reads TGTGCCAGCAGTTTATGGCCCAGAGACTACGAGCAGTACTTC.

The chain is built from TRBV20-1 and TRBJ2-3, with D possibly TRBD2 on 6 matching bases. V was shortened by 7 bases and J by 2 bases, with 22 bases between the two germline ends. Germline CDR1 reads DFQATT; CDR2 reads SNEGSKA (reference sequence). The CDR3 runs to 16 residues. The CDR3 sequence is CSGGIDRRETTDTQYF. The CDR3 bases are TGCAGTGGAGGTATAGATAGGCGGGAAACCACAGATACGCAGTATTTT.

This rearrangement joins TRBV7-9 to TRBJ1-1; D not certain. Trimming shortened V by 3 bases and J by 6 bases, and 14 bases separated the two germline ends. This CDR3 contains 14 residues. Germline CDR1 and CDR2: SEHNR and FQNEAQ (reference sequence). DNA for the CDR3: TGTGCCAGCAGCTTTAAGGGAGGCTTCGCTGAAGCTTTCTTT. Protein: CASSFKGGFAEAFF.

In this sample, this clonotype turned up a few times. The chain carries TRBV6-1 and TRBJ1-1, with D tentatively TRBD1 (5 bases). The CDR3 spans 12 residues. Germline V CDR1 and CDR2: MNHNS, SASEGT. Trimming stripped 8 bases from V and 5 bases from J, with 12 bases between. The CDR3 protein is CASSSGITEAFF. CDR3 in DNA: TGTGCCAGCTCGTCAGGGATTACTGAAGCTTTCTTT.

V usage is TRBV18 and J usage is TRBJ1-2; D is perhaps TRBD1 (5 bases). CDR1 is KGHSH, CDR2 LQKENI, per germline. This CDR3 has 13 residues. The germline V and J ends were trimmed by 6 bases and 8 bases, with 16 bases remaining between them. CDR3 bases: TGTGCCAGCTCCGGAGGGGCAGGGAGCGGCTACACCTTC. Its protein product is CASSGGAGSGYTF.

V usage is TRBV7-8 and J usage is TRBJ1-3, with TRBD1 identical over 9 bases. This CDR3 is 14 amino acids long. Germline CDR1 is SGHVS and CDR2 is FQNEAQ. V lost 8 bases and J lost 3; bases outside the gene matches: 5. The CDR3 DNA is TGTGCCAGCTCGACAGGGGGTCTTGGAAACACCATATATTTT. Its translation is CASSTGGLGNTIYF.

In DNA, the CDR3 is TGTGCCAGCAGCCACCTCGAGCAGTACTTC. Protein: CASSHLEQYF. The V gene is TRBV28, the J gene TRBJ2-7; no firm D call. There are 10 residues in the CDR3. The germline gives CDR1 MDHEN, CDR2 SYDVKM. Trimming removed 6 bases at V and 6 bases at J, with 6 bases between. Together with reference TRBV28 and TRBJ2-7, the CDR3 gives the full variable domain: DVKVTQSSRYLVKRTGEKVFLECVQDMDHENMFWYRQDPGLGLRLIYFSYDVKMKEKGDIPEGYSVSREKKERFSLILESASTNQTSMYLCASSHLEQYFGPGTRLTVT.

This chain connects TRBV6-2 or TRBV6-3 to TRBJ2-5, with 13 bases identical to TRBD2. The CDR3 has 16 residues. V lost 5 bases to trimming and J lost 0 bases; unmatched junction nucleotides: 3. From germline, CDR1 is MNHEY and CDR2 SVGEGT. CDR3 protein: CASSPGTSGNQETQYF. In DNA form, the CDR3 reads TGTGCCAGCAGTCCCGGGACTAGCGGGAACCAAGAGACCCAGTACTTC.

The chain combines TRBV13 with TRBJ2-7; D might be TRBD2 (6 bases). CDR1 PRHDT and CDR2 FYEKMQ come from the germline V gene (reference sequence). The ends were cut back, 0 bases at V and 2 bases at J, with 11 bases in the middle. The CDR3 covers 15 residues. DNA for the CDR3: TGTGCCAGCAGCTTAGGGACGGAGGGGACCTACGAGCAGTACTTC. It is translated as CASSLGTEGTYEQYF.